This is a list of T cell receptor beta chains from one sample in a study of T cell changes during pregnancy in multiple sclerosis. Clones were sequenced by immunoSEQ multiplex PCR, and TCRdb holds only the in-frame ones, with some missing. The repertoire holds under 35,000 clones, with approximately 87% as singletons. Sequencing was performed on CD8+ T cells from peripheral blood mononuclear cells, taken after pregnancy. The receptor source for this set is a female donor with multiple sclerosis, enrolled in a pregnancy study. The conserved cysteine and the conserved F or W are not part of the CDR3 here.

>11|TRBV18
ASSPPMGRSYT
>12|TRBV2
ASSDIAHNEKLF
>15|TRBV6-1
ASSEGARSNSPDTQY
>14|TRBV19
ASSIDLEGFYYGYT
>12|TRBV4-3
ASSSDTGTGELF
>11|TRBV10-1
ASSWDRGTEAF
>13|TRBV10-1
ASSESPDSSYEQY
>14|TRBV6-6
ASSSPRDRGDYEQF
>13|TRBV4-2
ASSQEAGGPDEQF
>13|TRBV28
ASTLTSGGSDEQF
>15|TRBV7-6
ASSLDLETSHEETQY
>10|TRBV10-1
ASSEGQGKLH
>12|TRBV2
ASNRGPSNQPQH
>13|TRBV2
ASSLGVNFYNEQF
>15|TRBV2
ASSERRSAPSQETQY
>13|TRBV30
AWSFPSESLAGAF
>11|TRBV5-1
ASSLGGAQPQH
>8|TRBV6-6
ASGAYEQY